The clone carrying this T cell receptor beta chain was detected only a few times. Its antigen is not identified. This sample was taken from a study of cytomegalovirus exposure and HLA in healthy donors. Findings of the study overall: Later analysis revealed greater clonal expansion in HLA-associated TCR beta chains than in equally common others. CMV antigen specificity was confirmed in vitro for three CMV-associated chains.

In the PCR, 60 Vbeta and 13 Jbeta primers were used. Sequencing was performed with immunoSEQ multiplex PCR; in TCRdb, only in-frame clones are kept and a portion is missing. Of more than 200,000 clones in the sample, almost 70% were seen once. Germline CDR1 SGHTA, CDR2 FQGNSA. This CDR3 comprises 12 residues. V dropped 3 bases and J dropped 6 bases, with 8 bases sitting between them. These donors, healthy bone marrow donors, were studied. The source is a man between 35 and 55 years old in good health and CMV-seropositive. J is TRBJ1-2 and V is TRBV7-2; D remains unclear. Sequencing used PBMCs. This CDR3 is CASSLRWDGYTF. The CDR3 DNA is TGTGCCAGCAGCTTGAGGTGGGATGGCTACACCTTC.